A selection of T cell receptor beta chains follows, all from one sample in a study of blood T cell repertoires in COVID-19. Profiling relied on immunoSEQ multiplex PCR, and the TCRdb table lists in-frame clones only, not all of them. The table shows approximately 250,000 clones, with about 86% occurring only once. The source material was peripheral blood. The receptors derive from a man in his late teens or twenties with active or convalescent COVID-19. The conserved cysteine and the conserved F or W are not part of the CDR3 here. Each record gives: V gene, J gene, CDR3 protein.

TRBV7-9	TRBJ2-1	ASSLRDFGNEQF
TRBV2	TRBJ2-3	ASRFPLAGGTDTQY
TRBV12-3/TRBV12-4	TRBJ2-7	ASSQTSYEQY
TRBV25-1	TRBJ1-2	ASRPAGQGRNYGYT
TRBV30	TRBJ1-4	AWSVVREGEKLF
TRBV12-3/TRBV12-4	TRBJ1-5	ASSLAPSAQH
TRBV7-9	TRBJ2-1	ASTRDYYNEQF
TRBV11-3	TRBJ1-5	ASSLSKNQPQH
TRBV14	TRBJ1-5	ASSLGNPLGGSLHQPQH
TRBV9	TRBJ1-1	ASSVEGGKNTEAF
TRBV11-1	TRBJ1-4	ASSRSGFNEKLF
TRBV2	TRBJ1-5	ASRGTGDSNQPQH
TRBV5-1	TRBJ2-1	ASSSGQGIEQF
TRBV7-8	TRBJ1-3	ASSSYRVTGNTIY
TRBV11-2	TRBJ2-3	ASSPIFGGITDTQY
TRBV6-1	TRBJ1-2	ASSEGGVGYGYT
TRBV7-2	TRBJ2-7	ASVGSRGYEQY
TRBV6-5	TRBJ2-1	ASWDREGYGNEQF
TRBV27	TRBJ2-7	ASSFSGRVSEQY
TRBV30	TRBJ2-7	AWSLTLYEQY
TRBV2	TRBJ2-1	ASRAGTSGGAYLSV
TRBV6-2/TRBV6-3	TRBJ2-2	ASSPLMAGELF
TRBV4-2	TRBJ2-1	ASSLGVSGTYNEQF
TRBV6-4	TRBJ2-1	ASAGGGTQF
TRBV7-6	TRBJ2-7	ASSGDPGSEQY
TRBV5-6	TRBJ2-5	ASSSTRRQETQY
TRBV30	TRBJ2-1	AWSQGAGEQF
TRBV4-2	TRBJ2-2	ASSQDSYTNTGELF
TRBV27	TRBJ1-3	ASSLEGHSGNTIY
TRBV12-3/TRBV12-4	TRBJ1-5	ASSLLGEQPQH